A selection of T cell receptor beta chains follows, all from one sample in a study of CD8+ T cells in alopecia areata. TCRdb keeps only in-frame clones here, not all; method: immunoSEQ multiplex PCR. The sample records 150,000 to 200,000 clones, about 60% being singletons. Here the sequenced sample was CD4+ T cells sorted from blood, taken at week 24, from a patient treated with tofacitinib. Source of these receptors: a human donor with alopecia areata. CDR3s include the opening cysteine and the closing phenylalanine or tryptophan.

j_gene: TRBJ2-6
v_gene: TRBV18
len: 13
CDR3aa: CASSLSGANVLTF

j_gene: TRBJ2-5
v_gene: TRBV29-1
len: 12
CDR3aa: CSEGTAQETQYF

j_gene: TRBJ1-2
v_gene: TRBV29-1
len: 14
CDR3aa: CSVVGRAGENGYTF

j_gene: TRBJ2-7
v_gene: TRBV9
len: 14
CDR3aa: CASSDSSGGYEQYF

j_gene: TRBJ2-1
v_gene: TRBV14
len: 13
CDR3aa: CASSQLTLNEQFF

j_gene: TRBJ2-3
v_gene: TRBV2
len: 12
CDR3aa: CASSQDRNTQYF

j_gene: TRBJ2-3
v_gene: TRBV9
len: 13
CDR3aa: CASNLVWKDTQYF

j_gene: TRBJ1-6
v_gene: TRBV23-1
len: 12
CDR3aa: CASSKAYSPLHF

j_gene: TRBJ2-2
v_gene: TRBV7-3
len: 16
CDR3aa: CASSTGQGAGTGELFF

j_gene: TRBJ2-3
v_gene: TRBV9
len: 15
CDR3aa: CASSAKQGVADTQYF

j_gene: TRBJ1-5
v_gene: TRBV18
len: 15
CDR3aa: CASSPIVGRDQPQHF

j_gene: TRBJ2-5
v_gene: TRBV13
len: 11
CDR3aa: CASSNQETQYF

j_gene: TRBJ1-5
v_gene: TRBV4-1
len: 15
CDR3aa: CASSQTGAQDQPQHF

j_gene: TRBJ2-3
v_gene: TRBV7-2
len: 15
CDR3aa: CASSFGGGGGDTQYF

j_gene: TRBJ2-1
v_gene: TRBV29-1
len: 18
CDR3aa: CSVEDVLAGPSMRDEQFF

j_gene: TRBJ1-1
v_gene: TRBV5-1
len: 13
CDR3aa: CASSQGINTEAFF

j_gene: TRBJ1-3
v_gene: TRBV30
len: 13
CDR3aa: CAWTKTPRNTIYF

j_gene: TRBJ1-2
v_gene: TRBV29-1
len: 12
CDR3aa: CSVGQGSGGYTF

j_gene: TRBJ1-2
v_gene: TRBV29-1
len: 13
CDR3aa: CSVEVAGAYGYTF

j_gene: TRBJ2-7
v_gene: TRBV6-5
len: 15
CDR3aa: CASRETTRAPYEQYF

j_gene: TRBJ1-6
v_gene: TRBV2
len: 15
CDR3aa: CASSVRNGRNSPLHF